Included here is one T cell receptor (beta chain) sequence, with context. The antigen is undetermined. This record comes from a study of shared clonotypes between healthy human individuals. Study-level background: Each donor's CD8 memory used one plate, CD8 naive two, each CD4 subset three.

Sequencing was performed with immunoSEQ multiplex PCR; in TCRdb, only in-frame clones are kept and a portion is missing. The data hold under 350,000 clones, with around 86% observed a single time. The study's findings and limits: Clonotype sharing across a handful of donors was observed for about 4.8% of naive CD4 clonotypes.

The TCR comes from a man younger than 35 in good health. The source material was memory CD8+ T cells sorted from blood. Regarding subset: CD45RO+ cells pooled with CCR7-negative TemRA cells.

The CDR3 loop reads CAISETPGASGEQFF. CDR3 sequence (DNA): TGTGCCATCAGTGAGACCCCAGGGGCTTCGGGTGAGCAGTTCTTC. The chain links TRBV10-3 to TRBJ2-1; D may be TRBD1 (6 bases). Germline V lookup: CDR1 ENHRY, CDR2 SYGVKD. The ends were cut back, 2 bases at V and 9 bases at J, with 17 bases in the middle. The CDR3 consists of 15 residues.